This T cell receptor beta chain was captured in a study of human T cells and chemical hapten exposure. Study-level information: In the sensitization step, 2% DPC was placed on approximately 2 cm by approximately 2 cm of upper inner arm skin. Patch tests containing 0.01% DPC, applied to the upper back, were read at 6 days. Patients' scalps got diphenylcyclopropenone weekly throughout the approximately 24-week study. Mostly female patients had alopecia areata, totalis or universalis.

The time point is: patch test 1, 2 weeks after DPC sensitization. Treatment indicated: therapeutic diphenylcyclopropenone sensitization with weekly scalp DPC. TCRdb used MiXCR to reprocess the RACE reads, holding one entry per CDR3 protein. The sample shows over 11,000 distinct CDR3 sequences, approximately 16% of them seen only once. The CDR3 has 15 residues. The junction had 2 bases not matched to a gene; V was cut back by 3 bases and J by 0 bases. This clonotype is classed as medium-sized. This sequence originates from a woman in her twenties or thirties with alopecia areata. Some clones in this sample may be carry-over from other donors' samples. This chain links TRBV12-3 or TRBV12-4 with TRBJ2-3; 8 bases map to TRBD2. The source was whole blood, collected in connection with sensitization to the hapten diphenylcyclopropenone (DPC). Written as DNA, the CDR3 is TGTGCCAGCAGTTTGAGCGGGGGAAGCACAGATACGCAGTATTTT. Its protein is CASSLSGGSTDTQYF.